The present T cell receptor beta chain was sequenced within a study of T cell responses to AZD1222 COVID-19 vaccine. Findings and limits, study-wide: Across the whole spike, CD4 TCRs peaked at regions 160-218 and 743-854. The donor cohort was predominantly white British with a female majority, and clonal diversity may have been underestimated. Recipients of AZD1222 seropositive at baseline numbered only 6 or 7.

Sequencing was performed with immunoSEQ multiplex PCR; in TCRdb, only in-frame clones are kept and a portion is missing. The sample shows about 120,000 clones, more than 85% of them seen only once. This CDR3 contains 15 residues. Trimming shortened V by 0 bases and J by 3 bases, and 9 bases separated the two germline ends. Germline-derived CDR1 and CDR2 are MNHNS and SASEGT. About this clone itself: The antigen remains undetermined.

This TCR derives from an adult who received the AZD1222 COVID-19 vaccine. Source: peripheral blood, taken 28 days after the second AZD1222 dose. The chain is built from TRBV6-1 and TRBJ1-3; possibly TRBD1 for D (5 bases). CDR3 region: CASSEARGIGNTIYF. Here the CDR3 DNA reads TGTGCCAGCAGTGAAGCGAGGGGAATTGGAAACACCATATATTTT.